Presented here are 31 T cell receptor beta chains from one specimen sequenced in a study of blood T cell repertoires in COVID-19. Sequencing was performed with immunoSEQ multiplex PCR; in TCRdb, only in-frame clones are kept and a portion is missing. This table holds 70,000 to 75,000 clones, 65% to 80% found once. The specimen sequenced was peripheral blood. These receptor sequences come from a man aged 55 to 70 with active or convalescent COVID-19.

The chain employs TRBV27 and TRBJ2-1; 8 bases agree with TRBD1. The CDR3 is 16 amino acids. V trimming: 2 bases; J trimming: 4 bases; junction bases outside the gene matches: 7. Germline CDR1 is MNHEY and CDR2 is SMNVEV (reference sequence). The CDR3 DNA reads TGTGCCAGCAGTTTAGGGAGCAGGGGGCGATACAATGAGCAGTTCTTC. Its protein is CASSLGSRGRYNEQFF.

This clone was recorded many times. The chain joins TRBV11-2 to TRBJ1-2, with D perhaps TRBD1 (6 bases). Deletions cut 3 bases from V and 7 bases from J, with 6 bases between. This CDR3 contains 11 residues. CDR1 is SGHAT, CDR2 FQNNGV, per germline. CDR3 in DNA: TGTGCCAGCAGCTTCAGGGGTGGCTACACCTTC. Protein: CASSFRGGYTF.

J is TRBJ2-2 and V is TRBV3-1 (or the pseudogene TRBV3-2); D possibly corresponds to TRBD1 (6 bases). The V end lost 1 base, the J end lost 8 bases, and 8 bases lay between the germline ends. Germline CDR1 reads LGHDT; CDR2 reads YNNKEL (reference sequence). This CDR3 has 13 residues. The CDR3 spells CASSQARGGELFF. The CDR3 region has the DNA TGTGCCAGCAGCCAAGCCAGGGGTGGGGAGCTGTTTTTT.

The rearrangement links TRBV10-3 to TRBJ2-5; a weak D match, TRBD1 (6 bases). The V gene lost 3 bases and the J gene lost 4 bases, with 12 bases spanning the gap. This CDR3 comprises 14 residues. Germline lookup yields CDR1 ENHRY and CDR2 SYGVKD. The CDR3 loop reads CAISERTASETQYF. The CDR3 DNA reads TGTGCCATCAGTGAAAGGACAGCATCAGAGACCCAGTACTTC.

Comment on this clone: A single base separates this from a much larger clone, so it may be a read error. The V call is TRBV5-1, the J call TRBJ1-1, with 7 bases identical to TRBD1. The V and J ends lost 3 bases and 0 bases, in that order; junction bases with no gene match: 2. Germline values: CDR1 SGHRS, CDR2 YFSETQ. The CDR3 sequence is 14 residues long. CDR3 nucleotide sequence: TGCGCCAGCAGCTGGGGACAGATGAACACTGAAGCTTTCTTT. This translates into CASSWGQMNTEAFF.

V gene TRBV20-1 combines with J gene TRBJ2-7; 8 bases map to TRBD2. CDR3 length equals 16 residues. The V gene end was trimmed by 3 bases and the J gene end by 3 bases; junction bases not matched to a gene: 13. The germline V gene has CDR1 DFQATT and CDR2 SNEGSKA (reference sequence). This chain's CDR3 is CSASEVYGGVYYEQYF. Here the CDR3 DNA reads TGCAGTGCTAGTGAGGTTTACGGGGGGGTCTACTACGAGCAGTACTTC.

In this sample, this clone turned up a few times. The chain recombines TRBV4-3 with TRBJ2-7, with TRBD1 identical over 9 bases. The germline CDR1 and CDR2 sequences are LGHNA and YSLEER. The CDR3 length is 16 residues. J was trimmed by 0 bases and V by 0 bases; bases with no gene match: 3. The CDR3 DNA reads TGCGCCAGCAGCCAAGATCCACAGGGGGCCTCCTACGAGCAGTACTTC. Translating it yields CASSQDPQGASYEQYF.

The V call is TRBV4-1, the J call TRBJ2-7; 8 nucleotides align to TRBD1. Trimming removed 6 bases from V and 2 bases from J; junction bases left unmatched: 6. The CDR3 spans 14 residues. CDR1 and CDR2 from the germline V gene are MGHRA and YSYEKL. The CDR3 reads CASRQQTGAYEQYF. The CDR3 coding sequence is TGCGCCAGCAGGCAACAGACAGGGGCCTACGAGCAGTACTTC.

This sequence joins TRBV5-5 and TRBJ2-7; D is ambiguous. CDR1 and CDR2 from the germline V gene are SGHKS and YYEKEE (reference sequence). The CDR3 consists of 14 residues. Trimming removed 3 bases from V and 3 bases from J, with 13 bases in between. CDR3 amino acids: CASSWAGSYYEQYF. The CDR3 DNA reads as TGTGCCAGCAGCTGGGCTGGATCTTACTACGAGCAGTACTTC.

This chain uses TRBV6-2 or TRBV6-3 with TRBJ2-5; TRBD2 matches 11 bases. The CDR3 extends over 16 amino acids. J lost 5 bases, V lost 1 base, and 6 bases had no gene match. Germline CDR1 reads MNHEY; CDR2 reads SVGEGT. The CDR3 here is CASSYLGLAGGETQYF. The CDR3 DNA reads TGTGCCAGCAGTTACTTAGGACTAGCGGGCGGGGAGACCCAGTACTTC.

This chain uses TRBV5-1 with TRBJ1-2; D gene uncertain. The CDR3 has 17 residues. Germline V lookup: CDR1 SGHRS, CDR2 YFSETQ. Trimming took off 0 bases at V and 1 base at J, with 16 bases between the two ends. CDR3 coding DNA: TGCGCCAGCAGCTTGGCCCCCCAGACACAAGTTAACTATGGCTACACCTTC. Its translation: CASSLAPQTQVNYGYTF.

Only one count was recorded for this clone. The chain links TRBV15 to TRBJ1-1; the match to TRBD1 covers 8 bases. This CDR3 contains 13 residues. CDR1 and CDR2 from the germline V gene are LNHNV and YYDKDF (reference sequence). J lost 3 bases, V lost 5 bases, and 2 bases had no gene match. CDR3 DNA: TGTGCCACCAGCGGGACAGGCTACACTGAAGCTTTCTTT. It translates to CATSGTGYTEAFF.

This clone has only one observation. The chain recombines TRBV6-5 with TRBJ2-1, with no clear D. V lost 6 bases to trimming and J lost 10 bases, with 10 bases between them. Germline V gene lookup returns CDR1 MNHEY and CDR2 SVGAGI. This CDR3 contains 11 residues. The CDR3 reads CASSDTFEQFF. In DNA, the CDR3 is TGTGCCAGCAGCGACACGTTCGAGCAGTTCTTC.

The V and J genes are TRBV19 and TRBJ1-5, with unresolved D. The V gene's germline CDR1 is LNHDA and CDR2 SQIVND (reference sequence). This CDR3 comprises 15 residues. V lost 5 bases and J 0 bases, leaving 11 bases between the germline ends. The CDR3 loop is CASSRLGNSNQPQHF. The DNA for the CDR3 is TGTGCCAGTAGTCGACTTGGAAATAGCAATCAGCCCCAGCATTTT.

This chain's CDR3 is CASSSQGPGNNSPLHF. CDR3 DNA: TGCGCCAGCAGCTCCCAGGGTCCAGGGAACAATTCACCCCTCCACTTT. The V and J genes are TRBV5-1 and TRBJ1-6; possible D gene TRBD1, 5 bases. Germline V lookup: CDR1 SGHRS, CDR2 YFSETQ. Trimming shortened V by 3 bases and J by 7 bases, and 17 bases separated the two germline ends. The length of the CDR3 is 16 residues.

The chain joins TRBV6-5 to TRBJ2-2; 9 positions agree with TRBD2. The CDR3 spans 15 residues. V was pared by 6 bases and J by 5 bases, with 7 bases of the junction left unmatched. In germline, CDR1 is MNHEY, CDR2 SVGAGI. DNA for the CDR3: TGTGCCAGCAGAGGAGCGGGGGGCAGAACCGGGGAGCTGTTTTTT. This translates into CASRGAGGRTGELFF.

The CDR3, as DNA: TGCGCCAGCAGCCAGACCATTTCGGAGGGCACTGAAGCTTTCTTT. Translated: CASSQTISEGTEAFF. The gene calls are TRBV4-1 and TRBJ1-1, with unresolved D. CDR1 MGHRA and CDR2 YSYEKL come from the germline V gene. V lost 3 bases and J 4 bases, leaving 15 bases between the germline ends. This CDR3 comprises 15 residues.

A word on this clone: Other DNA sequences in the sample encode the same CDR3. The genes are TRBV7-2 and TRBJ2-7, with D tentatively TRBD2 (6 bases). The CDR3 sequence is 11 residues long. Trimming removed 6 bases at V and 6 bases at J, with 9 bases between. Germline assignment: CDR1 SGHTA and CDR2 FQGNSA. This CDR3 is CASSYGGEQYF. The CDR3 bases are TGTGCCAGCAGTTACGGGGGCGAGCAGTACTTC.

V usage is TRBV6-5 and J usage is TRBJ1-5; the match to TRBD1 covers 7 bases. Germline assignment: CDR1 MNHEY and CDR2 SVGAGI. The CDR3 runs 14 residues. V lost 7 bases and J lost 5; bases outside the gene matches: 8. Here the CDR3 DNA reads TGTGCCAGCACCACTAACAGGGGCTATCAGCCCCAGCATTTT. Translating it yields CASTTNRGYQPQHF.

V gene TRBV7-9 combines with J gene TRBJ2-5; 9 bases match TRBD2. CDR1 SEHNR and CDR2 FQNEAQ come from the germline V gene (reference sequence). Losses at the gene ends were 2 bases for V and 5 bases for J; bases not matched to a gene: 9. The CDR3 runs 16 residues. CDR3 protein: CASSLPSGAAWETQYF. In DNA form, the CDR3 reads TGTGCCAGCAGCTTACCTAGCGGGGCAGCGTGGGAGACCCAGTACTTC.

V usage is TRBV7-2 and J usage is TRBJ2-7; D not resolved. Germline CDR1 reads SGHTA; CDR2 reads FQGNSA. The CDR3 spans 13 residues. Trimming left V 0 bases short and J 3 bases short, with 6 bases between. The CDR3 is CASSLARSYEQYF. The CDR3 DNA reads TGTGCCAGCAGCTTAGCGCGAAGCTACGAGCAGTACTTC.

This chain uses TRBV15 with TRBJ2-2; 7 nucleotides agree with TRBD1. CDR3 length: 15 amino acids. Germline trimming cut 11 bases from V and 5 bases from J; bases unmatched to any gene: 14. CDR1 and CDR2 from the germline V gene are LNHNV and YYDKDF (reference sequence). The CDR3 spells CASHPGTAGTGELFF. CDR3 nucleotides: TGTGCCTCCCACCCCGGGACAGCAGGGACCGGGGAGCTGTTTTTT.

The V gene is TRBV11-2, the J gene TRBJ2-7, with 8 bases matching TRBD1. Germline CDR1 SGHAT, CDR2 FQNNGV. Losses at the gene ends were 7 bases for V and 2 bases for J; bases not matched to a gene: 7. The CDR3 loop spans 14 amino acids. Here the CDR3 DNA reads TGTGCCAGCACCTACGGACAGGGTCCCTACGAGCAGTACTTC. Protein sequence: CASTYGQGPYEQYF.

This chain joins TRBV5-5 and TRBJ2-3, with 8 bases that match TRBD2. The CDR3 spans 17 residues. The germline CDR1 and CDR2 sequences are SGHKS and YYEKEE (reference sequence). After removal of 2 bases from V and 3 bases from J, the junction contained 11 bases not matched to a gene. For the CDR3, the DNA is TGTGCCAGCAGCTTTGGGTACGGCGGGGGGCCGACAGATACGCAGTATTTT. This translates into CASSFGYGGGPTDTQYF.

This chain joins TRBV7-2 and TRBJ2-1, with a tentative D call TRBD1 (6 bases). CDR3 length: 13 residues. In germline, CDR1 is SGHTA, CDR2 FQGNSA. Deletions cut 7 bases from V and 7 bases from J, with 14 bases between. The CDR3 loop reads CASNTGNLNEQFF. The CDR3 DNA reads TGTGCCAGCAATACAGGGAACTTGAATGAGCAGTTCTTC. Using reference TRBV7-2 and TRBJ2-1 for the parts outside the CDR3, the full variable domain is GAGVSQSPSNKVTEKGKDVELRCDPISGHTALYWYRQSLGQGLEFLIYFQGNSAPDKSGLPSDRFSAERTGGSVSTLTIQRTQQEDSAVYLCASNTGNLNEQFFGPGTRLTVL.

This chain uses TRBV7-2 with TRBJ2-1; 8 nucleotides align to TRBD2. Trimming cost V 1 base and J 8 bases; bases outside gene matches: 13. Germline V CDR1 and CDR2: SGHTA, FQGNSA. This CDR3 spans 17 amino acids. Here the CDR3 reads CASSLVLVLAGRDEQFF. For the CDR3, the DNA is TGTGCCAGCAGCTTAGTCCTTGTCCTAGCCGGGAGGGATGAGCAGTTCTTC.

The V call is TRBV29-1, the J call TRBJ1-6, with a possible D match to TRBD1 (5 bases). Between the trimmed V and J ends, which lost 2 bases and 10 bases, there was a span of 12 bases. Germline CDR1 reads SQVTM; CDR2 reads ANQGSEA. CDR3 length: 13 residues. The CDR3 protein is CSVESGRGSPLHF. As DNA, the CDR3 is TGCAGCGTTGAATCCGGGCGGGGGTCACCCCTCCACTTT.

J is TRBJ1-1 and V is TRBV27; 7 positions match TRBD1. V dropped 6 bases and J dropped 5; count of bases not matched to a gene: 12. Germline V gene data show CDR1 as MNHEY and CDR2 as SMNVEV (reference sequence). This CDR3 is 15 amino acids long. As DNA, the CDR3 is TGTGCCAGCAGCCCCGGGCAGGGGGTGAGGACTGAAGCTTTCTTT. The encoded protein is CASSPGQGVRTEAFF.

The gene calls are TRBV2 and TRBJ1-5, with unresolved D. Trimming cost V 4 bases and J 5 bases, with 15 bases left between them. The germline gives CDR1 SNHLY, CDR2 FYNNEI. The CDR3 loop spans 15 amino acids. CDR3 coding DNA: TGTGCCAGCAGTGCCGACCCAGTTCAGGATCAGCCCCAGCATTTT. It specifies CASSADPVQDQPQHF.

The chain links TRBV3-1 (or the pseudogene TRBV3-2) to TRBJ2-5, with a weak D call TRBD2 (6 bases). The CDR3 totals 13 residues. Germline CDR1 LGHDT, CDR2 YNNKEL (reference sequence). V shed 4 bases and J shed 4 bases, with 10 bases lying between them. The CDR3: CASSRAGRETQYF. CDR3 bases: TGTGCCAGCAGCCGGGCGGGGAGAGAGACCCAGTACTTC.

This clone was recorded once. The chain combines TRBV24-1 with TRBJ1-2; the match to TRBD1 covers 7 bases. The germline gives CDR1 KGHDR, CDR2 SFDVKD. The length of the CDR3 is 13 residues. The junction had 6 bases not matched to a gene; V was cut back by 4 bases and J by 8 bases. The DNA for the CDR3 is TGTGCCACCAGTGACCCCGACAGGGACGGCTACACCTTC. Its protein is CATSDPDRDGYTF.